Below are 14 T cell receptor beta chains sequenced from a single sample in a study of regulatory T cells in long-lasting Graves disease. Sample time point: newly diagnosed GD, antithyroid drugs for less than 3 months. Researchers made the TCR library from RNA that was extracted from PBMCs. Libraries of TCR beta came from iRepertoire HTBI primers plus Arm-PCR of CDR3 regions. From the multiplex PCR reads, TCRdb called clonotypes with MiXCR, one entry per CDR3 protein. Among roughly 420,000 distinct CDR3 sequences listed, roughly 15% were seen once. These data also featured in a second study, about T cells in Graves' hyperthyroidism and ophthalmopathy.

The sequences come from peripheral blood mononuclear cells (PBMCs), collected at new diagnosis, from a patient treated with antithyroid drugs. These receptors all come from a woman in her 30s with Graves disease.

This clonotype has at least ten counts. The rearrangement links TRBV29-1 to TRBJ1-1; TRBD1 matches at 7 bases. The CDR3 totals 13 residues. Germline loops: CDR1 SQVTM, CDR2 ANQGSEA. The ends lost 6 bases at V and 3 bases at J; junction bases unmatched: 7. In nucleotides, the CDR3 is TGCAGCGTAGATCAGGGGGTAGACACTGAAGCTTTCTTT. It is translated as CSVDQGVDTEAFF.

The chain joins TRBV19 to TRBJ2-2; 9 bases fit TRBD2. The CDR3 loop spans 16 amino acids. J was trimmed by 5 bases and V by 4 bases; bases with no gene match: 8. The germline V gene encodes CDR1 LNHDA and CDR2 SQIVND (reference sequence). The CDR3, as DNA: TGTGCCAGTAGTAGGGCAGATAGCGGGAGAACCGGGGAGCTGTTTTTT. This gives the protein CASSRADSGRTGELFF.

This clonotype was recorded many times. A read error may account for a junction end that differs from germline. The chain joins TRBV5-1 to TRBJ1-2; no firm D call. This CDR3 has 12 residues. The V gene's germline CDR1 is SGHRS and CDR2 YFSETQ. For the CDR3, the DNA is TGTGCCAGCAGTTTAGGCAACTATGGCTACACCTTC. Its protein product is CASSLGNYGYTF.

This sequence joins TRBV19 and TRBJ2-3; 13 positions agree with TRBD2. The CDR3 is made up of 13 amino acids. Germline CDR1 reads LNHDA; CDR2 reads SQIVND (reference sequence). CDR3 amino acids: CASLAGGTDTQYF. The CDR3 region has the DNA TGTGCTTCACTAGCGGGAGGGACAGATACGCAGTATTTT.

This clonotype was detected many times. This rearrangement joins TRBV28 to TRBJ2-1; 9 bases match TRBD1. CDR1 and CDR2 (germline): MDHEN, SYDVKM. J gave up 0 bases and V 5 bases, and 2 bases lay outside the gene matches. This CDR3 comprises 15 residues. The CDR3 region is CASSGTGSSYNEQFF. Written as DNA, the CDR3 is TGTGCCAGCAGTGGGACAGGGAGCTCCTACAATGAGCAGTTCTTC.

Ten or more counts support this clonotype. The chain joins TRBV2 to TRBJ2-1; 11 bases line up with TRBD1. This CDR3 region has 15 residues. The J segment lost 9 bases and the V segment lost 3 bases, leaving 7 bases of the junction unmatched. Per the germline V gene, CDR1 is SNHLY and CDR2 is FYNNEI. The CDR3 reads CASSDPGQGAREQFF. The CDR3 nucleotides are TGTGCCAGCAGTGATCCAGGACAGGGGGCTCGTGAGCAGTTCTTC.

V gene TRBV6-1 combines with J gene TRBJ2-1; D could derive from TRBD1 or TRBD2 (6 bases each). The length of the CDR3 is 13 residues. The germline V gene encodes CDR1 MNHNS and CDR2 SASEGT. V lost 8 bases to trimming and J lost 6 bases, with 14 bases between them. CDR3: CASPTSRGNEQFF. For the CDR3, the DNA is TGTGCCAGCCCCACTAGCAGGGGCAATGAGCAGTTCTTC.

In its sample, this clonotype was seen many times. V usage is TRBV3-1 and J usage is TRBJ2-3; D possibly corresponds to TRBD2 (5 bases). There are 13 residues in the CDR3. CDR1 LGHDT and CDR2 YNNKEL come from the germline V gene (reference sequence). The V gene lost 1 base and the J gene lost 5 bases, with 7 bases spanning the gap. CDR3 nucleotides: TGTGCCAGCAGCCAAGGGGAGCGAGATACGCAGTATTTT. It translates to CASSQGERDTQYF.

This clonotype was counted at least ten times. The CDR3 coding sequence is TGTGCCAGCAGCTTCACTAGTGCCGGGGAGCTGTTTTTT. Its translation is CASSFTSAGELFF. The chain has TRBV11-1 and TRBJ2-2, with a possible D match to TRBD2 (5 bases). The CDR3 totals 13 residues. The germline CDR1 and CDR2 sequences are SGHAT and FQDESV (reference sequence). The germline V and J ends were trimmed by 3 bases and 6 bases, with 8 bases remaining between them.

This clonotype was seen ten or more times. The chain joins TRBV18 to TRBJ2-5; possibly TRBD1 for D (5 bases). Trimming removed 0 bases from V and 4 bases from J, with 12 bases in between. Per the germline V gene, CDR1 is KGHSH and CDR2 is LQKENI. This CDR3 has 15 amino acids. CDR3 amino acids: CASSPPGHEGETQYF. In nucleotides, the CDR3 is TGTGCCAGCTCACCACCGGGGCATGAAGGAGAGACCCAGTACTTC.

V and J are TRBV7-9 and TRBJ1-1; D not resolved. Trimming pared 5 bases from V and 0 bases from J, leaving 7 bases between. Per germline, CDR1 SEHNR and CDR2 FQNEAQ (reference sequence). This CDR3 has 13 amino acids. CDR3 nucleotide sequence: TGTGCCAGCAGCCCCACAATGAACACTGAAGCTTTCTTT. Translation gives CASSPTMNTEAFF.

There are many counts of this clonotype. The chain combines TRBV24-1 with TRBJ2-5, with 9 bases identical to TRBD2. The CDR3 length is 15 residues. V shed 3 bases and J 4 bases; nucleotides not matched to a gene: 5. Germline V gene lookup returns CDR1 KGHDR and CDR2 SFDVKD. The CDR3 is CATSDMREGRETQYF. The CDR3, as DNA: TGTGCCACCAGTGATATGCGGGAGGGCCGAGAGACCCAGTACTTC.

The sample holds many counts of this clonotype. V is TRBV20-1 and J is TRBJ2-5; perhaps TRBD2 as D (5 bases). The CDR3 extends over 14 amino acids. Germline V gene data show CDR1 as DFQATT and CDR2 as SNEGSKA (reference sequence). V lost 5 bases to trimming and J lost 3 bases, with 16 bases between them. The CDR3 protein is CSARSGDFKETQYF. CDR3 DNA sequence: TGCAGTGCTCGGAGCGGCGACTTCAAAGAGACCCAGTACTTC.

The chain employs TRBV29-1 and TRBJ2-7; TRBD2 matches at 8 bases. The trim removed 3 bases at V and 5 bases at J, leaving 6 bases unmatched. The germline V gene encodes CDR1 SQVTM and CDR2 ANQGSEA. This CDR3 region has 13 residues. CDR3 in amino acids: CSVEGTSNHEQYF. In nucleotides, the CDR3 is TGCAGCGTTGAGGGGACTAGTAACCACGAGCAGTACTTC.